Described below is a single T cell receptor beta chain sequence and its context. The record originates from a study of control samples from healthy donors and cancer patients. Repertoires were generated with immunoSEQ multiplex PCR, while TCRdb's copy carries only in-frame clones and drops some. The sample carries 150,000 to 200,000 clones, around 91% recorded once. The CDR3 extends over 14 amino acids. V lost 4 bases and J 0 bases, leaving 7 bases between the germline ends. CDR1 KGHSH and CDR2 LQKENI come from the germline V gene. The origin of this receptor is a woman in her twenties or thirties in good health. The gene calls are TRBV18 and TRBJ2-1, with D possibly being TRBD1 (6 bases). What was sequenced was blood. CDR3: CASSRGGSYNEQFF. The CDR3 nucleotides are TGTGCCAGCTCACGAGGGGGCTCCTACAATGAGCAGTTCTTC.